Below, one T cell receptor beta chain is given with its context. In this sample, this clonotype turned up a few times. Its recognized antigen is unknown. The record has no base qualities; no much larger clone is one base away. This sample was taken from a study of yellow fever vaccine responses in identical twins (dated by TCRdb to 2016 to 2019). Regarding the research as a whole: In identical twins, the study followed T cell clones that responded to the vaccine with precision.

On the study overall, not on this receptor specifically: According to the authors, in identical twins the way T cells responded to vaccination appeared partly convergent and partly personalized.

Receptor amplification or capture employed RT-PCR. TCRdb records Illumina HiSeq 2500 as the sequencer. TCRdb's own reprocessing of the public reads used fastp at Q25 and MiXCR and kept productive beta chains. Every entry covers one CDR3 protein and lists the most common genes and DNA from its rows. The sample data list about 18,000 distinct CDR3 sequences, and approximately 63% of these were observed just once. The ten largest clones represent less than 9.5% of the sample. CDR1 and CDR2 were assigned from the germline V gene as SGHAT and FQNNGV. Including cysteine and phenylalanine, the CDR3 has 15 amino acids. The sequence is cut down to CDR3 DNA, 45 bases in frame from base 1. Deletion took 5 bases off V and 5 bases off J, with a span of 13 bases between the germline ends.

The TCR was taken from a young woman who received the yellow fever vaccine. Donor details come from another sample of the same person, matched by shared clones. Specimen: T cells from blood (PBMCs), unsorted or a sorted subset (not recorded which), collected before or after yellow fever vaccination (not recorded which). The rearranged segments are TRBV11-2 and TRBJ1-6, with TRBD1 perhaps the D gene, on 5 matching bases. The nucleotides read TGTGCCAGCAGCCCTACCGGGGCCCATAATTCACCCCTCCACTTT. This codes for CASSPTGAHNSPLHF. Where the CDR3 stops, the reference TRBV11-2 and TRBJ1-6 genes take over; the full variable domain is EAGVAQSPRYKIIEKRQSVAFWCNPISGHATLYWYQQILGQGPKLLIQFQNNGVVDDSQLPKDRFSAERLKGVDSTLKIQPAKLEDSAVYLCASSPTGAHNSPLHFGNGTRLTVT.